Presented here are 6 T cell receptor beta chains from one specimen sequenced in a study of radiation and T cells in renal cell carcinoma. The time point was: baseline pretreatment blood. As for treatment: 15 Gy SBRT to primary tumor, nephrectomy 4 weeks later. Only in-frame clones appear in the TCRdb table, and some are missing; sequencing was by immunoSEQ multiplex PCR. The data contain 150,000 or so clones, approximately 90% of them singletons. The sequencing here drew on blood, taken from a patient whose treatment included radiotherapy and nephrectomy. The receptors derive from a woman in her fifties or sixties with renal cell carcinoma.

The V call is TRBV27, the J call TRBJ2-7; D might be TRBD2 (5 bases). Trimming took off 6 bases at V and 0 bases at J, with 21 bases between the two ends. Germline V lookup: CDR1 MNHEY, CDR2 SMNVEV (reference sequence). There are 17 residues in the CDR3. The CDR3 nucleotides are TGTGCCAGCAGGCGACCTGGGAGCTCCCGATACTCCTACGAGCAGTACTTC. This codes for CASRRPGSSRYSYEQYF.

V and J are TRBV2 and TRBJ1-5; the match to TRBD1 covers 10 bases. The CDR3 totals 15 residues. From germline, CDR1 is SNHLY and CDR2 FYNNEI. J was trimmed by 6 bases and V by 3 bases; bases with no gene match: 5. The CDR3: CASSDDRGLSQPQHF. The CDR3 DNA sequence: TGTGCCAGCAGTGACGACAGGGGGCTGAGTCAGCCCCAGCATTTT.

The chain recombines TRBV19 with TRBJ1-5; 7 bases agree with TRBD1. This CDR3 comprises 15 residues. The V gene end was trimmed by 5 bases and the J gene end by 3 bases; junction bases not matched to a gene: 7. The germline V gene has CDR1 LNHDA and CDR2 SQIVND (reference sequence). For the CDR3, the DNA is TGTGCCAGTAGTTCAAAGACAGGGATCAATCAGCCCCAGCATTTT. It translates to CASSSKTGINQPQHF.

This clone is a singleton in its sample. DNA for the CDR3: TGTGCCAGCTCACCACAGCGGGGGCGGTACTCAGGGCCCCAGCATTTT. Translation gives CASSPQRGRYSGPQHF. This chain links TRBV18 with TRBJ1-5; D possibly corresponds to TRBD1 (6 bases). The CDR3 has 16 amino acids. Germline V gives CDR1 KGHSH, CDR2 LQKENI. Trimming removed 1 base at V and 9 bases at J, with 19 bases between.

The chain is built from TRBV30 and TRBJ1-1, with D possibly being TRBD1 (5 bases). There are 15 residues in the CDR3. Germline V CDR1 and CDR2: GTSNPN, SVGIG (reference sequence). Trimming left V 0 bases short and J 4 bases short, with 15 bases between. CDR3 protein: CAWSVMGEGSTEAFF. The CDR3 DNA reads TGTGCCTGGAGTGTAATGGGGGAGGGGAGCACTGAAGCTTTCTTT.

V gene TRBV6-1 combines with J gene TRBJ1-1; no reliable D call. V dropped 2 bases and J dropped 6 bases, with 10 bases sitting between them. The CDR3 covers 13 residues. Germline V gene lookup returns CDR1 MNHNS and CDR2 SASEGT. In nucleotides, the CDR3 is TGTGCCAGCAGTGAAACCCCCCTCCCTGAAGCTTTCTTT. As protein: CASSETPLPEAFF.